The 5 T cell receptor beta chains in this list originate from one sample, sequenced in a study of CD8 T cells in Susac syndrome. RNA amounts of about 0.5 to 1 ug underwent reverse transcription with random hexamers. TCRdb re-called the immunoSEQ multiplex PCR reads with MiXCR, one entry per CDR3 protein. This repertoire shows about 300,000 distinct CDR3 sequences, 85% found once; its top ten account for 0.21%. Sequencing input: CD8+ T cells from PBMCs. These receptors were taken from a human donor with multiple sclerosis.

This chain connects TRBV19 to TRBJ1-4; the match to TRBD1 covers 9 bases. V trimming: 7 bases; J trimming: 0 bases; junction bases outside the gene matches: 6. From germline, CDR1 is LNHDA and CDR2 SQIVND (reference sequence). The CDR3 totals 16 residues. For the CDR3, the DNA is TGTGCCAGTAATCGGGACAGGGATGCAACTAATGAAAAACTGTTTTTT. This gives the protein CASNRDRDATNEKLFF.

About this clonotype: The junction departs from the called germline gene at one end, perhaps through a read error. The V gene is TRBV18, the J gene TRBJ2-3, with 10 positions matching TRBD2. The CDR3 totals 17 residues. Looked up from germline, CDR1 is KGHSH and CDR2 is LQKENI. In nucleotides, the CDR3 is TGTGCCAGCTCCCCACGCCCAGCGGGAGGGCCCTCAGATACGCAGTATTTT. It is translated as CASSPRPAGGPSDTQYF.

This clonotype has a handful of counts. The CDR3 region has the DNA TGCAGCGTTGTGGGCCAGCTAACCTACGAGCAGTACTTC. Amino acid sequence: CSVVGQLTYEQYF. The chain employs TRBV29-1 and TRBJ2-7; D not resolved. Germline CDR1 and CDR2: SQVTM and ANQGSEA. The CDR3 has 13 residues. V lost 4 bases and J 2 bases, leaving 12 bases between the germline ends.

Only a few counts were recorded for this clonotype. The chain is built from TRBV4-3 and TRBJ2-7; D possibly uses TRBD1 or TRBD2 (6 bases each). Germline V gene lookup returns CDR1 LGHNA and CDR2 YSLEER. Deletions cut 2 bases from V and 1 base from J, with 12 bases between. This CDR3 spans 15 amino acids. The CDR3 loop reads CASSQTPGASYEQYF. In DNA form, the CDR3 reads TGCGCCAGCAGCCAAACCCCGGGGGCGTCCTACGAGCAGTACTTC.

The chain is built from TRBV27 and TRBJ2-5; TRBD1 or TRBD2 may be the D gene (6 bases each). Trimming removed 1 base from V and 2 bases from J, with 14 bases in between. This CDR3 has 16 amino acids. Germline CDR1 and CDR2: MNHEY and SMNVEV (reference sequence). The CDR3 DNA reads TGTGCCAGCAGTTTATTGGCGGGACAAGGACAAGAGACCCAGTACTTC. This sequence encodes CASSLLAGQGQETQYF.